These 2 T cell receptor beta chains were sequenced from one sample in a study of blood T cell repertoires in COVID-19. Method: immunoSEQ multiplex PCR; TCRdb's copy keeps in-frame clones and lacks some. The sample records 250,000 to 350,000 clones, approximately 86% being singletons. What was sequenced was peripheral blood. The receptors here all came from a woman aged 45-65 years who had recovered from COVID-19.

The chain links TRBV7-9 to TRBJ1-2, with a tentative D call TRBD1 (5 bases). V was trimmed by 1 base and J by 8 bases, leaving 23 bases between them. Germline V gene lookup returns CDR1 SEHNR and CDR2 FQNEAQ (reference sequence). The CDR3 covers 17 residues. The CDR3 region is CASSLDRTKLLMGGYTF. Here the CDR3 DNA reads TGTGCCAGCAGCTTAGACAGGACAAAACTTCTGATGGGCGGCTACACCTTC.

The chain combines TRBV7-2 with TRBJ2-7; 8 positions agree with TRBD1. CDR1 and CDR2 (germline): SGHTA, FQGNSA. The J segment lost 3 bases and the V segment lost 2 bases, leaving 6 bases of the junction unmatched. This CDR3 spans 15 amino acids. CDR3 sequence reads: CASSLRTGLIYEQYF. The CDR3 DNA reads as TGTGCCAGCAGCTTAAGGACAGGGTTGATCTACGAGCAGTACTTC.